Each of the 15 T cell receptor beta chains below was sequenced from the same sample in a study of blood T cell repertoires in COVID-19. Data came from immunoSEQ multiplex PCR; TCRdb stores just in-frame clones and leaves some out. In the table there are some 450,000 clones, approximately 88% of which are singletons. The sequenced sample was peripheral blood. Receptors were obtained from a woman aged 45-65 years with COVID-19, enrolled during active disease.

The chain is built from TRBV7-9 and TRBJ2-1; D uncertain. The CDR3 totals 12 residues. Germline loops: CDR1 SEHNR, CDR2 FQNEAQ (reference sequence). V shed 2 bases and J shed 15 bases, with 14 bases lying between them. For the CDR3, the DNA is TGTGCCAGCAGCTTATCCGCCCTTCCGGGGTTCTTC. It codes for CASSLSALPGFF.

V gene TRBV11-2 combines with J gene TRBJ1-2, with D hard to call. The ends were cut back, 7 bases at V and 3 bases at J, with 9 bases in the middle. Germline CDR1 and CDR2: SGHAT and FQNNGV. CDR3 length: 12 amino acids. This chain's CDR3 is CASTSSDYGYTF. For the CDR3, the DNA is TGTGCCAGCACCTCTAGTGACTATGGCTACACCTTC.

V usage is TRBV11-2 and J usage is TRBJ2-3; 8 bases agree with TRBD2. Trimming removed 2 bases from V and 5 bases from J; junction bases left unmatched: 6. Germline V gives CDR1 SGHAT, CDR2 FQNNGV. This CDR3 is 15 amino acids long. The chain's CDR3 is CASSLFAGGRDTQYF. CDR3 DNA sequence: TGTGCCAGCAGCTTATTTGCGGGGGGCAGAGATACGCAGTATTTT.

The chain links TRBV21-1 to TRBJ1-5; no DNA check was done on the table's D call, TRBD1. TRBV21-1 is deemed a pseudogene. The CDR3 has 14 amino acids. CDR3 sequence reads: CASSKGNTNQPQHF. Written as DNA, the CDR3 is TGTGCCAGCAGCAAAGGCAACACGAATCAGCCCCAGCATTTT.

The chain employs TRBV18 and TRBJ2-2; D perhaps matches TRBD1 (6 bases). The CDR3 runs to 15 residues. Germline CDR1 is KGHSH and CDR2 is LQKENI. V shed 5 bases and J shed 4 bases, with 14 bases lying between them. The CDR3 spells CASSSTGLITGELFF. The CDR3 coding sequence is TGTGCCAGCTCATCTACAGGGTTAATCACCGGGGAGCTGTTTTTT. Supplemented by reference TRBV18 and TRBJ2-2, the full variable domain reads NAGVMQNPRHLVRRRGQEARLRCSPMKGHSHVYWYRQLPEEGLKFMVYLQKENIIDESGMPKERFSAEFPKEGPSILRIQQVVRGDSAAYFCASSSTGLITGELFFGEGSRLTVL.

A single count supports this clone. This chain connects TRBV19 to TRBJ1-1; 9 bases map to TRBD1. V shed 10 bases, J shed 3 bases, and the junction held 6 bases outside the gene matches. This CDR3 has 13 amino acids. The germline gives CDR1 LNHDA, CDR2 SQIVND (reference sequence). The CDR3 spells CATGQGWDTEAFF. The CDR3 DNA follows: TGTGCCACTGGACAGGGGTGGGACACTGAAGCTTTCTTT.

The chain carries TRBV29-1 and TRBJ1-3; no definite D call. The CDR3 is made up of 12 amino acids. Trimming stripped 1 base from V and 4 bases from J, with 5 bases between. Germline lookup yields CDR1 SQVTM and CDR2 ANQGSEA. The CDR3 DNA follows: TGCAGCGTTGAAGGGCCCGGAAACACCATATATTTT. It encodes CSVEGPGNTIYF. Complete variable domain (other parts from reference TRBV29-1 and TRBJ1-3): SAVISQKPSRDICQRGTSLTIQCQVDSQVTMMFWYRQQPGQSLTLIATANQGSEATYESGFVIDKFPISRPNLTFSTLTVSNMSPEDSSIYLCSVEGPGNTIYFGEGSWLTVV.

V is TRBV27 and J is TRBJ1-5, with D perhaps matching TRBD1 (5 bases). Germline CDR1 reads MNHEY; CDR2 reads SMNVEV (reference sequence). V lost 5 bases, J lost 0 bases, and 20 bases lay in between. The CDR3 runs to 18 residues. In nucleotides, the CDR3 is TGTGCCAGCAGTCCCTTCCTCGTCGGGGGAGATAGCAATCAGCCCCAGCATTTT. It specifies CASSPFLVGGDSNQPQHF.

The rearrangement links TRBV2 to TRBJ2-7; D may be TRBD1 (6 bases). V was trimmed by 4 bases and J by 2 bases, leaving 9 bases between them. The CDR3 has 13 residues. Germline V gene sequence: CDR1 SNHLY, CDR2 FYNNEI. The CDR3 reads CASSVDRAYEQYF. In nucleotides, the CDR3 is TGTGCCAGCAGTGTGGACAGAGCCTACGAGCAGTACTTC.

This chain connects TRBV5-1 to TRBJ1-1; 8 nucleotides agree with TRBD1. From germline, CDR1 is SGHRS and CDR2 YFSETQ. The junction had 5 bases not matched to a gene; V was cut back by 3 bases and J by 1 base. The CDR3 sequence is 15 residues long. The CDR3 reads CASSYGQGSNTEAFF. In DNA, the CDR3 is TGCGCCAGCAGCTACGGACAGGGATCGAACACTGAAGCTTTCTTT.

The chain combines TRBV7-9 with TRBJ2-1; 7 bases map to TRBD1. V lost 1 base to trimming and J lost 4 bases; unmatched junction nucleotides: 4. Germline assignment: CDR1 SEHNR and CDR2 FQNEAQ (reference sequence). This CDR3 comprises 15 residues. In DNA, the CDR3 is TGTGCCAGCAGCTTAGGACAGGGAGATTACAATGAGCAGTTCTTC. The encoded protein is CASSLGQGDYNEQFF.

This clone was detected only once. The chain couples TRBV9 to TRBJ2-7; 8 nucleotides line up with TRBD1. The CDR3 consists of 13 residues. The germline CDR1 and CDR2 sequences are SGDLS and YYNGEE. J lost 3 bases, V lost 4 bases, and 3 bases had no gene match. CDR3 sequence: CASSQDRDYEQYF. CDR3 sequence (DNA): TGTGCCAGCAGCCAGGACAGGGACTACGAGCAGTACTTC.

This chain connects TRBV21-1 to TRBJ2-7; the D call TRBD2 from the table was never checked on the DNA. TRBV21-1 is deemed a pseudogene. The length of the CDR3 is 14 residues. CDR3 loop: CASSDLPGGYEQYF. Written as DNA, the CDR3 is TGTGCCAGCAGCGATCTCCCGGGGGGCTACGAGCAGTACTTC.

The chain couples TRBV2 to TRBJ1-2, with TRBD1 matching 7 bases. CDR3 length: 14 amino acids. Germline V gives CDR1 SNHLY, CDR2 FYNNEI. After removal of 5 bases from V and 5 bases from J, the junction contained 8 bases not matched to a gene. As DNA, the CDR3 is TGTGCCAGCAGTCCTGGAGGGGGCCGGTATGGCTACACCTTC. Protein: CASSPGGGRYGYTF.

The chain links TRBV7-2 to TRBJ1-5; perhaps TRBD1 as D (6 bases). The CDR3 is 18 amino acids. Germline V lookup: CDR1 SGHTA, CDR2 FQGNSA. V lost 3 bases, J lost 0 bases, and 18 bases lay in between. The CDR3 bases are TGTGCCAGCAGCTTTGACCGGGACACCCTTTATAGCAATCAGCCCCAGCATTTT. It codes for CASSFDRDTLYSNQPQHF.